This TCR beta chain was sequenced in a study of patients and donors after allogeneic stem cell transplantation. Only a few counts were recorded for this clonotype. TCRdb redid the calling of the RT-PCR reads with MiXCR, one entry per CDR3 protein. The table shows about 200,000 distinct CDR3 sequences, with roughly 38% occurring only once. Sequencing was performed on blood, either unsorted or a sorted T cell fraction (not recorded which). The TCR sequence derives from a human donor who was either an allogeneic HSCT recipient or a stem cell or donor lymphocyte infusion donor (not recorded which). It is not recorded whose cells these are; they may come from a transplant donor.

The CDR3 sequence: CASSLAGRQFGTDTQYF. As DNA, the CDR3 is TGTGCCAGCAGCTTAGCGGGGCGGCAGTTTGGCACAGATACGCAGTATTTT. This chain joins TRBV11-2 and TRBJ2-3; D tentatively fits TRBD1 or TRBD2 (5 bases each). This CDR3 spans 17 amino acids. V lost 1 base to trimming and J lost 1 base, with 15 bases between them. Germline V gene sequence: CDR1 SGHAT, CDR2 FQNNGV.